Sequencing of this TCR beta chain was carried out in a study of graft-versus-host responses after intestinal transplantation. Study context: Among the recipients, all got anti-thymocyte globulin induction and then tacrolimus and steroids for 2 to 3 years. Broader study findings: GvH clones detected in recipient marrow included some appearing first in ileum or blood. Graft-donor T cell macrochimerism in patients accompanied high graft-versus-host to host-versus-graft clonal ratios in allografts. Early post-transplant declines in HvG were associated with peak levels of circulating GvH clones.

CDR1 and CDR2 from the germline V gene are MNHEY and SVGAGI. CDR3 length: 14 residues. V was shortened by 2 bases and J by 0 bases, with 7 bases between the two germline ends. Profiled with immunoSEQ multiplex PCR; TCRdb holds only in-frame clones, not every one. The data hold about 70,000 clones, with 90% observed a single time. A remark on this clone: The antigen is not known. This sample includes further DNA sequences coding for the same CDR3.

The specimen was unstimulated CD8+ T cells sorted from spleen or lymph node cells, collected before intestinal transplant. V usage is TRBV6-5 and J usage is TRBJ1-1, with D unclear. The receptor was isolated from a human donor who received an intestinal transplant. CDR3 amino acids: CASSYAGLNTEAFF. The CDR3 DNA reads TGTGCCAGCAGTTACGCAGGCCTGAACACTGAAGCTTTCTTT.